This T cell receptor beta chain is from a study of blood T cell repertoires in COVID-19. Overall study: Acute-phase and convalescent COVID-19 samples originated in the United States, Italy and Spain.

Germline V CDR1 and CDR2: LNHDA, SQIVND (reference sequence). This CDR3 spans 15 amino acids. J gave up 0 bases and V 5 bases, and 6 bases lay outside the gene matches. Source study methods: Estimates of nucleated cell counts were drawn from the amplification of reference gene primers. Some clones are missing from TCRdb's copy, which holds only in-frame ones; the method was immunoSEQ multiplex PCR. V, J and clone size reflect that table, while D and trimming were determined from the DNA. The sample comprises about 200,000 clones, approximately 86% of which are singletons, and around 3.1% rests with the top ten.

V is TRBV19 and J is TRBJ1-1, with 7 positions matching TRBD1. The specimen was peripheral blood. The sequence derives from a man aged 55 to 70 with acute or convalescent COVID-19. The CDR3 region is CASSPGDSLNTEAFF. The CDR3 DNA sequence: TGTGCCAGTAGTCCGGGGGACAGTTTGAACACTGAAGCTTTCTTT. Filled out from reference TRBV19 and TRBJ1-1, the complete variable domain reads DGGITQSPKYLFRKEGQNVTLSCEQNLNHDAMYWYRQDPGQGLRLIYYSQIVNDFQKGDIAEGYSVSREKKESFPLTVTSAQKNPTAFYLCASSPGDSLNTEAFFGQGTRLTVV.